This TCR beta chain was retrieved from a study of T cells in Graves' hyperthyroidism and ophthalmopathy. Regions amplified from RNA transcripts were the TCR beta CDR3 regions. The TCR CDR3 was amplified in a first-round RT-PCR using the HTBI primer set. TCRdb independently ran MiXCR on the multiplex PCR reads; one entry per CDR3 protein. The sample has roughly 560,000 distinct CDR3 sequences, approximately 15% seen once. A Clinical Activity Score of at least 3, a NOSPECS grade of at least 4 and a duration under 3 months were recorded in the ophthalmopathy patients. It was uncontrolled infection, other autoimmune disease, pregnancy or lactation that excluded patients. The PBMCs were taken from approximately 11 ml of fresh peripheral blood. CDR1 MNHNS and CDR2 SASEGT come from the germline V gene. The V and J ends lost 7 bases and 3 bases respectively, with 19 bases between them. CDR3 length: 15 amino acids.

This TCR was sampled from a middle-aged woman with Graves' ophthalmopathy. Sample: blood. The chain joins TRBV6-1 to TRBJ2-7; tentatively, D is TRBD2 (6 bases). CDR3 amino acids: CASTGGFGLNYEQYF. DNA of the CDR3: TGTGCCAGCACCGGGGGATTCGGCCTCAACTACGAGCAGTACTTC.